Presented here are 31 T cell receptor beta chains from one specimen sequenced in a study of blood T cell repertoires in COVID-19. Clones were sequenced by immunoSEQ multiplex PCR, and TCRdb holds only the in-frame ones, with some missing. The sample consists of roughly 190,000 clones, just under 85% of them appearing once. Material for sequencing was peripheral blood. The receptors stem from a woman aged 70-85 years with active or convalescent COVID-19.

The V and J genes are TRBV7-9 and TRBJ2-1; 9 bases map to TRBD2. The CDR3 consists of 17 residues. The germline CDR1 and CDR2 sequences are SEHNR and FQNEAQ (reference sequence). V dropped 5 bases and J dropped 5; count of bases not matched to a gene: 13. CDR3 region: CASSPRPGTSQDNEQFF. The CDR3 DNA sequence: TGTGCCAGCAGCCCACGACCCGGGACTAGCCAGGACAATGAGCAGTTCTTC.

The chain combines TRBV13 with TRBJ2-1; TRBD2 matches at 9 bases. The CDR3 is made up of 16 amino acids. J lost 4 bases, V lost 5 bases, and 9 bases had no gene match. The germline V gene has CDR1 PRHDT and CDR2 FYEKMQ (reference sequence). The CDR3 region has the DNA TGTGCCAGCAGCACCCATAGCGGGAGCGCATACAATGAGCAGTTCTTC. This encodes CASSTHSGSAYNEQFF.

This sequence joins TRBV24-1 and TRBJ2-2; D perhaps matches TRBD1 (6 bases). CDR3 size: 15 residues. The V gene's germline CDR1 is KGHDR and CDR2 SFDVKD. V was trimmed by 9 bases and J by 3 bases, leaving 16 bases between them. CDR3 nucleotides: TGTGCCACCTCAGGGGTAGGCCGAGACACCGGGGAGCTGTTTTTT. As protein: CATSGVGRDTGELFF.

The V gene is TRBV7-9, the J gene TRBJ1-6; D is unresolved. This CDR3 region has 12 residues. CDR1 and CDR2 (germline): SEHNR, FQNEAQ (reference sequence). The V end lost 4 bases, the J end lost 10 bases, and 8 bases lay between the germline ends. The CDR3 sequence is CASSSPGSPLHF. The CDR3 nucleotides are TGTGCCAGCAGCTCCCCAGGATCACCCCTCCACTTT.

This chain joins TRBV12-3 or TRBV12-4 and TRBJ2-2, with 7 bases matching TRBD1. The trim removed 7 bases at V and 4 bases at J, leaving 3 bases unmatched. The CDR3 sequence is 13 residues long. This CDR3 reads CASKGQPTGELFF. CDR3 nucleotide sequence: TGTGCCAGCAAGGGACAGCCCACCGGGGAGCTGTTTTTT.

The rearrangement uses TRBV28 and TRBJ1-2; unclear D gene. The CDR3 consists of 15 residues. Germline CDR1 and CDR2: MDHEN and SYDVKM. Trimming cost V 1 base and J 6 bases, with 15 bases left between them. CDR3 DNA sequence: TGTGCCAGCAGTTTATCGAGGCCAACCGGGGATGGCTACACCTTC. Amino acids: CASSLSRPTGDGYTF.

This chain connects TRBV2 to TRBJ2-3; the D gene is possibly TRBD1 (5 bases). The CDR3 sequence is 14 residues long. Looked up from germline, CDR1 is SNHLY and CDR2 is FYNNEI. V was trimmed by 10 bases and J by 0 bases, leaving 14 bases between them. This CDR3 is CATRQSSSTDTQYF. The CDR3 region has the DNA TGTGCCACACGACAGAGTTCTAGCACAGATACGCAGTATTTT.

V usage is TRBV18 and J usage is TRBJ1-1; D call uncertain. The V gene's germline CDR1 is KGHSH and CDR2 LQKENI. The CDR3 consists of 13 residues. Trimming removed 5 bases from V and 4 bases from J, with 11 bases in between. CDR3 DNA sequence: TGTGCCAGCTCAGCCAGCGAGGGCACTGAAGCTTTCTTT. Protein product: CASSASEGTEAFF.

The chain couples TRBV11-3 to TRBJ2-1; 8 bases match TRBD2. This CDR3 comprises 16 residues. CDR1 and CDR2 from the germline V gene are SGHNT and YENEEA. V was clipped by 1 base and J by 5 bases; unmatched bases: 7. This chain's CDR3 is CASSLGGLVGHNEQFF. The CDR3 DNA reads TGTGCCAGCAGCTTAGGGGGACTAGTAGGGCACAATGAGCAGTTCTTC.

The chain carries TRBV2 and TRBJ2-5; TRBD2 matches 9 bases. The CDR3 is 17 amino acids. V dropped 6 bases and J dropped 1; count of bases not matched to a gene: 12. Germline CDR1 reads SNHLY; CDR2 reads FYNNEI. The CDR3 loop reads CASRELRLTSGQETQYF. CDR3 in DNA: TGTGCCAGCAGAGAGCTCCGACTGACTAGCGGCCAAGAGACCCAGTACTTC.

As for this clone: Different DNA sequences within this sample yield the same CDR3. This sequence joins TRBV5-1 and TRBJ1-5; a weak D match, TRBD1 (5 bases). The length of the CDR3 is 15 residues. Per germline, CDR1 SGHRS and CDR2 YFSETQ. Trimming removed 0 bases at V and 0 bases at J, with 7 bases between. For the CDR3, the DNA is TGCGCCAGCAGCTTGGGGGGCAATAGCAATCAGCCCCAGCATTTT. This gives the protein CASSLGGNSNQPQHF.

The genes are TRBV21-1 and TRBJ2-3; the tabulated D call, TRBD1, remains unverified against the DNA. TRBV21-1 is deemed a pseudogene. CDR3 size: 16 residues. CDR3 DNA: TGTGCCAGCAGCAATCCTAACAGGGTCCCGGCAGATACGCAGTATTTT. Translating gives CASSNPNRVPADTQYF.

The chain recombines TRBV2 with TRBJ1-5; 9 nucleotides agree with TRBD1. The germline V gene has CDR1 SNHLY and CDR2 FYNNEI. The CDR3 extends over 13 amino acids. The ends lost 6 bases at V and 5 bases at J; junction bases unmatched: 2. CDR3 in DNA: TGTGCCAGCAGGGGACAGGGTTATCAGCCCCAGCATTTT. Its translation: CASRGQGYQPQHF.

The V call is TRBV12-3 or TRBV12-4, the J call TRBJ1-6, with no clear D. With 8 bases removed from V and 10 bases from J, the gap between germline ends came to 15 bases. This CDR3 comprises 13 residues. CDR3 region: CASQAAGWSPLHF. CDR3 coding DNA: TGTGCCAGCCAAGCGGCGGGGTGGTCACCCCTCCACTTT.

V is TRBV6-5 and J is TRBJ1-2; TRBD1 matches 10 bases. Looked up from germline, CDR1 is MNHEY and CDR2 is SVGAGI. The junction had 10 bases not matched to a gene; V was cut back by 7 bases and J by 8 bases. The CDR3 consists of 14 residues. The CDR3 DNA follows: TGTGCCAGCATTCGGACAGGGGGGCGGGGAGGCTACACCTTC. It is translated as CASIRTGGRGGYTF.

This clone has just a few counts. This sequence joins TRBV5-8 and TRBJ1-4; tentatively, D is TRBD1 (6 bases). Germline values: CDR1 SGHTS, CDR2 YDEGEE. Between the trimmed V and J ends, which lost 4 bases and 6 bases, there was a span of 16 bases. The CDR3 length is 15 residues. This CDR3 reads CASSPGKGGDEKLFF. Here the CDR3 DNA reads TGTGCCAGCAGCCCCGGTAAAGGGGGGGATGAAAAACTGTTTTTT.

The chain recombines TRBV4-2 with TRBJ2-1; TRBD1 aligns across 11 bases. V lost 6 bases, J lost 6 bases, and 4 bases stayed unmatched. Germline lookup yields CDR1 LGHNA and CDR2 YNFKEQ. CDR3 length: 14 residues. The CDR3 loop reads CASSVGQGVNEQFF. Here the CDR3 DNA reads TGTGCCAGCAGTGTGGGACAGGGGGTCAATGAGCAGTTCTTC.

This sequence joins TRBV12-1 and TRBJ2-2; the table's D call TRBD2 went unverified against the DNA. TRBV12-1 is termed a pseudogene. The CDR3 covers 18 residues. CDR3 in amino acids: CASSFVILREVNTGELFF. The DNA of the CDR3 is TGTGCCAGCAGCTTTGTCATTCTCAGGGAGGTGAACACCGGGGAGCTGTTTTTT.

This clone has a single count. This rearrangement joins TRBV10-2 to TRBJ2-2; 8 bases agree with TRBD2. V was clipped by 3 bases and J by 1 base; unmatched bases: 7. CDR1 is WSHSY, CDR2 SAAADI, per germline. The CDR3 is made up of 17 amino acids. CDR3 nucleotide sequence: TGCGCCAGCAGTGACCCTCGGGCGGGGGGGAACACCGGGGAGCTGTTTTTT. Protein sequence: CASSDPRAGGNTGELFF.

This chain uses TRBV6-6 with TRBJ2-1; D perhaps matches TRBD1 (6 bases). Trimming left V 0 bases short and J 4 bases short, with 13 bases between. Germline V gene lookup returns CDR1 MNHNY and CDR2 SVGAGI (reference sequence). The CDR3 is made up of 16 amino acids. The CDR3: CASSYSGGASYNEQFF. CDR3 coding DNA: TGTGCCAGCAGTTACTCTGGGGGCGCGTCTTACAATGAGCAGTTCTTC.

The gene calls are TRBV21-1 and TRBJ2-3; no check of the table's D call, TRBD2, against the DNA was made. TRBV21-1 is given as a pseudogene. The CDR3 extends over 18 amino acids. The CDR3 loop reads CASSNQSYGGRGTDTQYF. CDR3 coding DNA: TGTGCCAGCAGCAATCAATCGTACGGCGGGAGAGGGACAGATACGCAGTATTTT.

J is TRBJ2-7 and V is TRBV3-1 (or the pseudogene TRBV3-2); TRBD2 matches 8 bases. J gave up 1 base and V 4 bases, and 9 bases lay outside the gene matches. This CDR3 is built from 16 residues. Per the germline V gene, CDR1 is LGHDT and CDR2 is YNNKEL (reference sequence). DNA of the CDR3: TGTGCCAGCAGCCCGACCGGTCCTAGCGGGTCCTACGAGCAGTACTTC. Amino acids: CASSPTGPSGSYEQYF.

The J gene is TRBJ2-1, the V gene TRBV12-3 or TRBV12-4, with D hard to call. The CDR3 is made up of 13 amino acids. Trimming pared 8 bases from V and 5 bases from J, leaving 13 bases between. The DNA of the CDR3 is TGTGCCAGCGGGCTGTCTACGGACAATGAGCAGTTCTTC. Its translation: CASGLSTDNEQFF.

This sequence joins TRBV24-1 and TRBJ2-2, with D perhaps TRBD2 (6 bases). CDR1 is KGHDR and CDR2 is SFDVKD in the germline V gene. The CDR3 spans 16 residues. V shed 2 bases and J shed 5 bases, with 14 bases lying between them. In nucleotides, the CDR3 is TGTGCCACCAGTGATTCTGCCAGGGCGGGAACCGGGGAGCTGTTTTTT. Translating it yields CATSDSARAGTGELFF.

The chain has TRBV2 and TRBJ2-1; 9 bases are shared with TRBD2. The CDR3 is 15 amino acids. V trimming: 7 bases; J trimming: 1 base; junction bases outside the gene matches: 5. Germline-derived CDR1 and CDR2 are SNHLY and FYNNEI. The CDR3 sequence: CASKRAGGSYNEQFF. CDR3 DNA: TGTGCCAGCAAACGGGCGGGAGGGTCCTACAATGAGCAGTTCTTC.

This clone was seen only a few times. The chain employs TRBV5-5 and TRBJ2-3; 9 bases match TRBD2. V lost 3 bases to trimming and J lost 3 bases; unmatched junction nucleotides: 5. Germline V CDR1 and CDR2: SGHKS, YYEKEE (reference sequence). This CDR3 comprises 15 residues. CDR3 sequence reads: CASSSLLAGTDTQYF. The CDR3 DNA reads as TGTGCCAGCAGCTCCCTCCTAGCGGGAACAGATACGCAGTATTTT.

This clone was seen only a few times. The chain carries TRBV5-1 and TRBJ1-3, with D maybe TRBD1 (5 bases). Germline V lookup: CDR1 SGHRS, CDR2 YFSETQ. The CDR3 is 15 amino acids. V was shortened by 4 bases and J by 0 bases, with 11 bases between the two germline ends. This CDR3 is CASSPETVSGNTIYF. The CDR3, as DNA: TGCGCCAGCAGCCCTGAGACAGTCTCTGGAAACACCATATATTTT.

This chain uses TRBV10-3 with TRBJ2-5, with D perhaps matching TRBD2 (6 bases). CDR1 and CDR2 from the germline V gene are ENHRY and SYGVKD. The CDR3 consists of 15 residues. Trimming left V 3 bases short and J 2 bases short, with 13 bases between. CDR3 bases: TGTGCCATCAGTGATGACGCCGGGGGTCAAGAGACCCAGTACTTC. Amino acid sequence: CAISDDAGGQETQYF.

The rearrangement joins TRBV5-1 to TRBJ2-5; D possibly corresponds to TRBD2 (6 bases). Trimming removed 6 bases at V and 2 bases at J, with 11 bases between. Germline V CDR1 and CDR2: SGHRS, YFSETQ. The CDR3 sequence is 13 residues long. The CDR3 region has the DNA TGCGCCAGCAAAGCGGGTGTACAAGAGACCCAGTACTTC. This encodes CASKAGVQETQYF.

This chain connects TRBV5-6 to TRBJ2-3, with D tentatively TRBD1 (6 bases). There are 15 residues in the CDR3. Trimming removed 3 bases from V and 6 bases from J, with 17 bases in between. Germline values: CDR1 SGHDT, CDR2 YYEEEE. CDR3: CASSSDSLDSDTQYF. The CDR3 bases are TGTGCCAGCAGCTCGGACAGCTTAGACTCCGATACGCAGTATTTT.

V and J are TRBV3-1 (or the pseudogene TRBV3-2) and TRBJ2-6, with TRBD1 matching 7 bases. V lost 1 base, J lost 8 bases, and 20 bases stayed unmatched. This CDR3 spans 20 amino acids. The germline V gene encodes CDR1 LGHDT and CDR2 YNNKEL (reference sequence). The CDR3 sequence: CASSQVQRTGGPLRTNVLTF. The DNA of the CDR3 is TGTGCCAGCAGCCAAGTTCAGAGGACAGGAGGTCCCCTTCGGACCAACGTCCTGACTTTC.